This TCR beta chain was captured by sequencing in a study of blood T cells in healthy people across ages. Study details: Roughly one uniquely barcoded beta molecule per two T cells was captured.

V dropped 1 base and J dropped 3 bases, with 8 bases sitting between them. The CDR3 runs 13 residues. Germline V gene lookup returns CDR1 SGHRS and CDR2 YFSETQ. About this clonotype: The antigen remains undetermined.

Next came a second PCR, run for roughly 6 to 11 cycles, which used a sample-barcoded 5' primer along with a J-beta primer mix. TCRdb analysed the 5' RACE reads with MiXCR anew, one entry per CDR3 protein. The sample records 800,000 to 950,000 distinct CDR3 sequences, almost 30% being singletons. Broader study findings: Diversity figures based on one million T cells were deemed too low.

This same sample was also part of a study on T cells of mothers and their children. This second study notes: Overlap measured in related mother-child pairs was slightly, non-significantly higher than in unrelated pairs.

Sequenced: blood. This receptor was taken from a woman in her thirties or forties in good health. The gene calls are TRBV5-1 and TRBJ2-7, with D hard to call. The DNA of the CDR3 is TGCGCCAGCAGCTTGACACATGGCTACGAGCAGTACTTC. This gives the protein CASSLTHGYEQYF.